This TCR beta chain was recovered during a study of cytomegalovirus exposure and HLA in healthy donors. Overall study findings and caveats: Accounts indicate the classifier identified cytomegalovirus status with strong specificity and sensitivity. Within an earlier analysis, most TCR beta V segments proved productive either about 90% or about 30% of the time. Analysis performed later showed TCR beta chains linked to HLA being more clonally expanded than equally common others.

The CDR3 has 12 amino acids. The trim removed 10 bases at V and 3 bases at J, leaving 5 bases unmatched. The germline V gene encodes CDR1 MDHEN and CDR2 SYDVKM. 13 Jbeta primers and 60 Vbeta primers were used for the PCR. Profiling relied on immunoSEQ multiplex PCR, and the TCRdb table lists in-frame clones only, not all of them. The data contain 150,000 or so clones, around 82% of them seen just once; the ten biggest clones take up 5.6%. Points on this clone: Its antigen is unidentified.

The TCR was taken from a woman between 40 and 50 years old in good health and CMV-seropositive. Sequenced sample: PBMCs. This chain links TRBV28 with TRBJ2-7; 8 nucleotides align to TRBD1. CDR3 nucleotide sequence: TGTGCCACTGGGACAGGAATCTACGAGCAGTACTTC. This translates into CATGTGIYEQYF.